This TCR beta chain was captured by sequencing in a study of control samples from healthy donors and cancer patients. Germline lookup yields CDR1 SEHNR and CDR2 FQNEAQ (reference sequence). Trimming took off 3 bases at V and 4 bases at J, with 13 bases between the two ends. This CDR3 has 15 amino acids. Here immunoSEQ multiplex PCR was the method, and the copy in TCRdb shows in-frame clones only, minus some. The sample has tens of thousands of clones; 90% to 95% are singletons. The chain links TRBV7-9 to TRBJ2-1; maybe TRBD2 (6 bases). Sequencing was done on a sample of blood. This TCR came from a young man in good health. The CDR3 spells CASSFSGTLYNEQFF. CDR3 sequence (DNA): TGTGCCAGCAGCTTCTCCGGGACTCTTTACAATGAGCAGTTCTTC.